These 26 T cell receptor beta chains were all obtained from the same sample, sequenced in a study of vaccination effects on CD4 cells after COVID-19. ViraFEST expansion of antigen-specific CD4+ T cells with viral peptide pools preceded sequencing. Having been cultured for around nine days, the cells underwent CD4+ T cell isolation. Nucleocapsid antibodies stayed negative before and after vaccination, showing no earlier SARS-CoV-2 infection. Method: immunoSEQ multiplex PCR; TCRdb's copy keeps in-frame clones and lacks some. Of 25,000 to 30,000 clones listed, more than 65% are singletons. Their antigen targets remain unknown. The sample here was CD4+ T cells from PBMCs cultured with HCoV-NL63 spike peptides, taken before COVID-19 vaccination. These receptors came from a human donor who received a COVID-19 vaccine.

Only one count was recorded for this clone. The rearrangement links TRBV9 to TRBJ1-1; D is ambiguous. There are 15 residues in the CDR3. V was trimmed by 0 bases and J by 0 bases, leaving 9 bases between them. CDR1 is SGDLS and CDR2 is YYNGEE in the germline V gene. The CDR3 region has the DNA TGTGCCAGCAGCGTAGTCGGGCGTATGAACACTGAAGCTTTCTTT. Translated, it gives CASSVVGRMNTEAFF.

The chain employs TRBV6-6 and TRBJ2-5; no reliable D call. The germline V gene has CDR1 MNHNY and CDR2 SVGAGI (reference sequence). This CDR3 contains 12 residues. Trimming took 4 bases from V and 1 from J, leaving 4 bases between them. As DNA, the CDR3 is TGTGCCAGCAGTTGGAGCCAAGAGACCCAGTACTTC. Its translation is CASSWSQETQYF.

The chain recombines TRBV5-6 with TRBJ2-3; D may be TRBD1 (6 bases). This CDR3 is built from 16 residues. The V and J ends lost 4 bases and 4 bases respectively, with 19 bases between them. Germline V gene sequence: CDR1 SGHDT, CDR2 YYEEEE. This CDR3 reads CASSHQGPFMADTQYF. CDR3 DNA: TGTGCCAGCAGCCACCAGGGGCCCTTTATGGCAGATACGCAGTATTTT.

The chain recombines TRBV2 with TRBJ2-1, with 11 bases matching TRBD1. V lost 5 bases, J lost 10 bases, and 13 bases stayed unmatched. Germline-derived CDR1 and CDR2 are SNHLY and FYNNEI. CDR3 size: 16 residues. CDR3: CASSKGQGGMPTEQFF. The CDR3, as DNA: TGTGCCAGCAGTAAGGGACAGGGGGGTATGCCTACAGAGCAGTTCTTC.

This chain joins TRBV28 and TRBJ1-4; D perhaps matches TRBD1 (5 bases). This CDR3 region has 12 residues. Trimming took off 8 bases at V and 7 bases at J, with 11 bases between the two ends. Germline V CDR1 and CDR2: MDHEN, SYDVKM. Written as DNA, the CDR3 is TGTGCCAGCGGTACAGGAGGTGAAAAACTGTTTTTT. Its protein is CASGTGGEKLFF.

The chain combines TRBV7-2 with TRBJ2-5; D tentatively fits TRBD1 or TRBD2 (5 bases each). The CDR3 runs to 13 residues. Germline CDR1 reads SGHTA; CDR2 reads FQGNSA. Trimming took off 4 bases at V and 4 bases at J, with 10 bases between the two ends. CDR3 amino acids: CASSSPGRETQYF. CDR3 in DNA: TGTGCCAGCAGCTCCCCAGGGAGAGAGACCCAGTACTTC. The full variable domain, completed using reference TRBV7-2 and TRBJ2-5, is GAGVSQSPSNKVTEKGKDVELRCDPISGHTALYWYRQSLGQGLEFLIYFQGNSAPDKSGLPSDRFSAERTGGSVSTLTIQRTQQEDSAVYLCASSSPGRETQYFGPGTRLLVL.

The rearrangement joins TRBV29-1 to TRBJ1-2, with D possibly matching TRBD1 (6 bases). The germline V gene has CDR1 SQVTM and CDR2 ANQGSEA. Trimming took off 4 bases at V and 0 bases at J, with 18 bases between the two ends. CDR3 length: 16 amino acids. CDR3 sequence (DNA): TGCAGCGTTGGTATGTGGGGACATCCAACTAACTATGGCTACACCTTC. It specifies CSVGMWGHPTNYGYTF.

The CDR3 spells CASSSKLAGARDTQYF. In DNA form, the CDR3 reads TGTGCCAGCAGCTCTAAACTAGCGGGGGCCCGGGATACGCAGTATTTT. This chain links TRBV5-4 with TRBJ2-3, with 11 bases matching TRBD2. J was trimmed by 6 bases and V by 3 bases; bases with no gene match: 9. CDR1 is SGHNT and CDR2 is YYREEE in the germline V gene (reference sequence). This CDR3 comprises 16 residues.

The chain is built from TRBV18 and TRBJ2-2, with unresolved D. From germline, CDR1 is KGHSH and CDR2 LQKENI. V dropped 2 bases and J dropped 0 bases, with 7 bases sitting between them. The CDR3 totals 15 residues. The CDR3 DNA sequence: TGTGCCAGCTCACCAGGGGAAACGAACACCGGGGAGCTGTTTTTT. Protein product: CASSPGETNTGELFF.

V usage is TRBV28 and J usage is TRBJ2-7, with D possibly TRBD2 on 6 matching bases. The CDR3 contains 13 residues. CDR1 MDHEN and CDR2 SYDVKM come from the germline V gene. The V gene lost 3 bases and the J gene lost 5 bases, with 11 bases spanning the gap. For the CDR3, the DNA is TGTGCCAGCAGTTTTGCGGGATACGACGAGCAGTACTTC. This sequence encodes CASSFAGYDEQYF.

The genes are TRBV30 and TRBJ2-7; D gene unclear. From germline, CDR1 is GTSNPN and CDR2 SVGIG (reference sequence). The CDR3 is 13 residues long. V was pared by 0 bases and J by 2 bases, with 8 bases between. CDR3 nucleotide sequence: TGTGCCTGGAGTGTAACCGTGACCTACGAGCAGTACTTC. Encoded protein: CAWSVTVTYEQYF.

This clone was seen only once. This chain connects TRBV7-9 to TRBJ1-2, with D perhaps matching TRBD1 (6 bases). Trimming removed 8 bases at V and 0 bases at J, with 13 bases between. Germline V gives CDR1 SEHNR, CDR2 FQNEAQ (reference sequence). This CDR3 comprises 14 residues. CDR3 amino acids: CASSFRQANYGYTF. In DNA form, the CDR3 reads TGTGCCAGCTCCTTTCGACAGGCTAACTATGGCTACACCTTC.

V usage is TRBV30 and J usage is TRBJ1-6; the D gene is possibly TRBD1 (6 bases). Germline V gene sequence: CDR1 GTSNPN, CDR2 SVGIG (reference sequence). The CDR3 spans 14 residues. Trimming stripped 5 bases from V and 7 bases from J, with 15 bases between. CDR3: CAWGTRRNNSPLHF. The CDR3 DNA reads TGTGCCTGGGGGACAAGGCGTAACAATTCACCCCTCCACTTT.

The V and J genes are TRBV7-2 and TRBJ1-3; D is unresolved. V lost 1 base to trimming and J lost 2 bases, with 6 bases between them. This CDR3 spans 14 amino acids. Per the germline V gene, CDR1 is SGHTA and CDR2 is FQGNSA. CDR3 region: CASSLGATGNTIYF. The CDR3 DNA sequence: TGTGCCAGCAGCTTAGGGGCTACTGGAAACACCATATATTTT.

The CDR3 loop is CASSLEGLGNQPQHF. DNA of the CDR3: TGTGCCAGCAGCTTAGAAGGGTTGGGCAATCAGCCCCAGCATTTT. V usage is TRBV7-2 and J usage is TRBJ1-5; no clear D gene. Germline loops: CDR1 SGHTA, CDR2 FQGNSA. V dropped 1 base and J dropped 2 bases, with 9 bases sitting between them. The CDR3 has 15 residues. The full variable domain, completed using reference TRBV7-2 and TRBJ1-5, is GAGVSQSPSNKVTEKGKDVELRCDPISGHTALYWYRQSLGQGLEFLIYFQGNSAPDKSGLPSDRFSAERTGGSVSTLTIQRTQQEDSAVYLCASSLEGLGNQPQHFGDGTRLSIL.

The chain recombines TRBV15 with TRBJ1-4; D is unclear. The CDR3 covers 15 residues. Trimming cost V 0 bases and J 7 bases, with 12 bases left between them. Germline V gene sequence: CDR1 LNHNV, CDR2 YYDKDF (reference sequence). DNA of the CDR3: TGTGCCACCAGCAGAGATGTTAGGGTCTCTGAAAAACTGTTTTTT. Amino acids: CATSRDVRVSEKLFF. Full variable domain (remainder filled in from reference TRBV15 and TRBJ1-4): DAMVIQNPRYQVTQFGKPVTLSCSQTLNHNVMYWYQQKSSQAPKLLFHYYDKDFNNEADTPDNFQSRRPNTSFCFLDIRSPGLGDTAMYLCATSRDVRVSEKLFFGSGTQLSVL.

This chain uses TRBV7-2 with TRBJ1-2; D is undetermined. CDR3 length: 14 amino acids. Germline lookup yields CDR1 SGHTA and CDR2 FQGNSA. The V and J ends lost 1 base and 1 base respectively, with 7 bases between them. The CDR3 sequence is CASSLVWGNYGYTF. The CDR3 DNA is TGTGCCAGCAGCTTAGTGTGGGGTAACTATGGCTACACCTTC.

The chain carries TRBV6-5 and TRBJ1-1, with D possibly being TRBD1 (5 bases). V lost 7 bases, J lost 3 bases, and 9 bases lay in between. The CDR3 is 12 residues long. Per germline, CDR1 MNHEY and CDR2 SVGAGI. CDR3 DNA: TGTGCCAGCACACGGGGGGACACTGAAGCTTTCTTT. Its protein is CASTRGDTEAFF.

The chain joins TRBV27 to TRBJ2-3; the match to TRBD1 covers 10 bases. Germline V gene sequence: CDR1 MNHEY, CDR2 SMNVEV (reference sequence). V shed 10 bases and J 4 bases; nucleotides not matched to a gene: 17. The CDR3 length is 17 residues. CDR3 coding DNA: TGTGCCACCTCACGCCACCGGGACAGGGGTTTCCCAGATACGCAGTATTTT. Translating it yields CATSRHRDRGFPDTQYF.

This clone appeared a few times. The chain links TRBV2 to TRBJ1-4, with a weak D call TRBD1 (5 bases). With 2 bases removed from V and 4 bases from J, the gap between germline ends came to 11 bases. The CDR3 extends over 15 amino acids. Germline V gene lookup returns CDR1 SNHLY and CDR2 FYNNEI. The CDR3 loop is CASSEQGLSNEKLFF. The CDR3 region has the DNA TGTGCCAGCAGTGAACAGGGTCTTAGTAATGAAAAACTGTTTTTT.

The chain carries TRBV30 and TRBJ2-1; TRBD2 matches at 14 bases. The CDR3 covers 15 residues. Unmatched junction bases numbered 2, after V lost 0 bases and J lost 7 bases. Looked up from germline, CDR1 is GTSNPN and CDR2 is SVGIG (reference sequence). The CDR3 loop reads CAWSVGTSGGNEQFF. The DNA for the CDR3 is TGTGCCTGGAGTGTGGGGACTAGCGGGGGTAATGAGCAGTTCTTC.

The rearrangement joins TRBV28 to TRBJ2-7; possibly TRBD1 or TRBD2 for D (6 bases each). Looked up from germline, CDR1 is MDHEN and CDR2 is SYDVKM. V lost 2 bases and J lost 2, with 10 bases in between. This CDR3 has 14 amino acids. The CDR3 DNA follows: TGTGCCAGCAGTTTACGGGGGCCTCCCTACGAGCAGTACTTC. Translating it yields CASSLRGPPYEQYF.

This chain connects TRBV30 to TRBJ1-2; TRBD1 might be the D (5 bases). Germline V CDR1 and CDR2: GTSNPN, SVGIG (reference sequence). The CDR3 length is 13 residues. V lost 0 bases, J lost 6 bases, and 11 bases lay in between. Here the CDR3 reads CAWSVVAGHGYTF. The CDR3 coding sequence is TGTGCCTGGAGTGTTGTGGCAGGGCATGGCTACACCTTC.

This clone was seen just once. The chain employs TRBV2 and TRBJ2-2; TRBD2 agrees at 9 bases. Trimming at V came to 4 bases and at J to 5 bases, leaving 5 bases not matched to a gene. CDR1 is SNHLY and CDR2 is FYNNEI in the germline V gene. The CDR3 runs 15 residues. The DNA of the CDR3 is TGTGCCAGCAGTGTTAGCGGGAGTAGGACCGGGGAGCTGTTTTTT. The encoded protein is CASSVSGSRTGELFF.

The chain links TRBV5-1 to TRBJ2-5, with TRBD1 as a possible D gene (5 bases). CDR1 and CDR2 (germline): SGHRS, YFSETQ. CDR3 length equals 13 residues. Trimming cost V 4 bases and J 3 bases, with 10 bases left between them. The CDR3 DNA reads TGCGCCAGCAGCACCCTGACAGAAGAGACCCAGTACTTC. This gives the protein CASSTLTEETQYF. The variable domain in full, with the rest retrieved from reference TRBV5-1 and TRBJ2-5, is KAGVTQTPRYLIKTRGQQVTLSCSPISGHRSVSWYQQTPGQGLQFLFEYFSETQRNKGNFPGRFSGRQFSNSRSEMNVSTLELGDSALYLCASSTLTEETQYFGPGTRLLVL.

The genes are TRBV7-2 and TRBJ1-1; TRBD1 might be the D (5 bases). CDR3 length: 13 amino acids. V lost 3 bases, J lost 4 bases, and 9 bases lay in between. Germline CDR1 and CDR2: SGHTA and FQGNSA. CDR3 loop: CASSFQGVTEAFF. In DNA form, the CDR3 reads TGTGCCAGCAGCTTTCAGGGTGTCACTGAAGCTTTCTTT. Complete variable domain (other parts from reference TRBV7-2 and TRBJ1-1): GAGVSQSPSNKVTEKGKDVELRCDPISGHTALYWYRQSLGQGLEFLIYFQGNSAPDKSGLPSDRFSAERTGGSVSTLTIQRTQQEDSAVYLCASSFQGVTEAFFGQGTRLTVV.